The 9 T cell receptor beta chains in this list originate from one sample, sequenced in a study of early T cells in non-severe SARS-CoV-2 infection. TCRdb passed the 5' RACE reads through MiXCR, listing each CDR3 protein once. The sample contains around 40,000 distinct CDR3 sequences, 11% of which appear only once. The specimen was whole blood. Every receptor here comes from an adult who was a healthcare worker with PCR-confirmed SARS-CoV-2 infection or an uninfected control (not recorded which).

This chain links TRBV6-2 or TRBV6-3 with TRBJ1-6; D gene uncertain. Trimming removed 7 bases from V and 0 bases from J, with 7 bases in between. Germline CDR1 MNHEY, CDR2 SVGEGT. The length of the CDR3 is 14 residues. The CDR3 DNA follows: TGTGCCAGCACTGAGGGCTCCTATAATTCACCCCTCCACTTT. Its translation: CASTEGSYNSPLHF.

This clonotype was seen at least ten times. The V gene is TRBV20-1, the J gene TRBJ2-7; 7 bases are a match to TRBD2. The CDR3 loop spans 16 amino acids. Germline V gene sequence: CDR1 DFQATT, CDR2 SNEGSKA (reference sequence). Trimming took 0 bases from V and 0 from J; bases not matched to a gene: 8. DNA of the CDR3: TGCAGTGCTAGAGACTCCGTAGCGGGCGCCTCCTACGAGCAGTACTTC. Translation gives CSARDSVAGASYEQYF.

This sequence joins TRBV30 and TRBJ1-5; D not certain. Germline CDR1 reads GTSNPN; CDR2 reads SVGIG (reference sequence). V was trimmed by 6 bases and J by 5 bases, leaving 20 bases between them. This CDR3 spans 15 amino acids. The CDR3 loop is CACTTSRTSHQPQHF. The CDR3 nucleotides are TGTGCCTGTACCACCTCAAGGACCTCCCATCAGCCCCAGCATTTT. Filled out from reference TRBV30 and TRBJ1-5, the complete variable domain reads SQTIHQWPATLVQPVGSPLSLECTVEGTSNPNLYWYRQAAGRGLQLLFYSVGIGQISSEVPQNLSASRPQDRQFILSSKKLLLSDSGFYLCACTTSRTSHQPQHFGDGTRLSIL.

This clonotype has just a few counts. V usage is TRBV27 and J usage is TRBJ1-2; perhaps TRBD1 as D (6 bases). Germline CDR1 is MNHEY and CDR2 is SMNVEV (reference sequence). The V end was cut by 4 bases, the J end by 4 bases, with 16 bases between. This CDR3 has 15 amino acids. The CDR3 DNA is TGTGCCAGCAGTTCCATTGGGGTGGGGGCCTATGGCTACACCTTC. It is translated as CASSSIGVGAYGYTF.

This clonotype came up many times. J is TRBJ1-2 and V is TRBV29-1; no definite D call. CDR1 SQVTM and CDR2 ANQGSEA come from the germline V gene. This CDR3 has 11 amino acids. Trimming took 7 bases from V and 2 from J, leaving 8 bases between them. CDR3 sequence reads: CSATKNYGYTF. CDR3 sequence (DNA): TGCAGCGCCACAAAGAACTATGGCTACACCTTC.

V gene TRBV20-1 combines with J gene TRBJ2-5; D possibly corresponds to TRBD1 (5 bases). Trimming removed 3 bases from V and 5 bases from J, with 19 bases in between. Germline V gene data show CDR1 as DFQATT and CDR2 as SNEGSKA (reference sequence). CDR3 length: 15 residues. CDR3 in amino acids: CSASLRQGLGETQYF. Written as DNA, the CDR3 is TGCAGTGCTAGCCTTCGCCAGGGTCTCGGGGAGACCCAGTACTTC.

This clonotype was detected only a few times. The rearrangement links TRBV20-1 to TRBJ2-3; D is perhaps TRBD2 (5 bases). CDR1 is DFQATT and CDR2 is SNEGSKA in the germline V gene (reference sequence). The CDR3 contains 14 residues. V was shortened by 6 bases and J by 3 bases, with 16 bases between the two germline ends. This CDR3 reads CSAQTSFSTDTQYF. CDR3 nucleotide sequence: TGCAGTGCCCAAACTAGTTTCTCAACAGATACGCAGTATTTT.

This clonotype was seen more than once but under ten times. The CDR3 sequence: CASSSGPYEQYF. The CDR3 DNA reads TGTGCCAGCAGCTCTGGGCCCTACGAGCAGTACTTC. The J gene is TRBJ2-7, the V gene TRBV6-5; D is undetermined. V gave up 6 bases and J gave up 2 bases, with 8 bases separating them. Germline V gene lookup returns CDR1 MNHEY and CDR2 SVGAGI. This CDR3 is built from 12 residues.

The chain is built from TRBV20-1 and TRBJ2-2; D unclear. The CDR3 spans 12 residues. Trimming stripped 6 bases from V and 3 bases from J, with 8 bases between. Germline values: CDR1 DFQATT, CDR2 SNEGSKA (reference sequence). The chain's CDR3 is CSANSYTGELFF. CDR3 DNA sequence: TGCAGTGCCAACTCTTACACCGGGGAGCTGTTTTTT.